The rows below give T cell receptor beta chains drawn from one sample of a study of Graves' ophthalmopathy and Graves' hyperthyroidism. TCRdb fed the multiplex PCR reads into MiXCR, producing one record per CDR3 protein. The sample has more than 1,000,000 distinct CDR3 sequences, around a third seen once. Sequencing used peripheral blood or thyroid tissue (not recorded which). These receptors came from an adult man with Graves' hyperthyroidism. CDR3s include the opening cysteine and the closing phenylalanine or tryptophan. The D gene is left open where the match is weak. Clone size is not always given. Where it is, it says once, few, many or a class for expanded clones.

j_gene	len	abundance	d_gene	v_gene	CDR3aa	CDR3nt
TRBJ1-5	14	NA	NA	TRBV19	CASSIQGVNQPQHF	TGTGCCAGTAGTATCCAGGGAGTCAATCAGCCCCAGCATTTT
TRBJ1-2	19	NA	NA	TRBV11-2	CASSFEYLGGSGPNYGYTF	TGTGCCAGCAGCTTTGAGTACCTTGGGGGATCAGGCCCTAACTATGGCTACACCTTC
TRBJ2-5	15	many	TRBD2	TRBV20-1	CSARGLAGGQETQYF	TGCAGTGCTAGGGGACTAGCGGGGGGCCAAGAGACCCAGTACTTC
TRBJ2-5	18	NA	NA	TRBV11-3	CASSQGGAGAYHQETQYF	TGTGCCAGCAGCCAAGGGGGGGCAGGGGCGTACCACCAAGAGACCCAGTACTTC
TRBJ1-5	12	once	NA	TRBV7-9	CASSLGGQGQHF	TGTGCCAGCAGCTTAGGTGGGCAGGGCCAGCATTTT
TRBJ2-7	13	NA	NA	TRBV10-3	CAISETENYEQYF	TGTGCCATCAGTGAGACCGAAAACTACGAGCAGTACTTC
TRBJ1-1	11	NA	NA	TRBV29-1	CSVRGGGEAFF	TGCAGCGTGAGGGGGGGGGGTGAAGCTTTCTTT
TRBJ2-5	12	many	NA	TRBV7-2	CASSFDQETQYF	TGTGCCAGCAGCTTCGATCAAGAGACCCAGTACTTC
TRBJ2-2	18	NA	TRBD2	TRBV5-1	CASSLRTSGDPSTGELFF	TGCGCCAGCAGCTTGAGGACTAGCGGGGATCCCAGCACCGGGGAGCTGTTTTTT
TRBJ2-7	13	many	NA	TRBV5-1	CASSLTGTHEQYF	TGCGCCAGCAGCTTGACAGGGACCCACGAGCAGTACTTC
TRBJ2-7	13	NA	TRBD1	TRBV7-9	CASATGDSYEQYF	TGTGCCAGCGCGACAGGGGACTCCTACGAGCAGTACTTC
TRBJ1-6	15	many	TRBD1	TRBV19	CASSIADRGNSPLHF	TGTGCCAGTAGTATCGCGGACAGGGGGAATTCACCCCTCCACTTT
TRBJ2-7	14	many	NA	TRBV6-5	CASHPGRKSNEQYF	TGTGCCAGTCATCCGGGACGCAAATCGAACGAGCAGTACTTC
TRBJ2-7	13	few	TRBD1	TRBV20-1	CSPTGQGSDEQYF	TGCAGCCCGACCGGACAGGGTTCGGACGAGCAGTACTTC
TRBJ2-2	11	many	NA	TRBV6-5	CASSYGGELFF	TGTGCCAGCAGCTATGGTGGGGAGCTGTTTTTT
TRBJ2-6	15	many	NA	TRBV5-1	CASSSDLSGANVLTF	TGCGCCAGCAGCTCTGACCTCTCTGGGGCCAACGTCCTGACTTTC
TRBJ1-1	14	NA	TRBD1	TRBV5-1	CASNSPGGNTEAFF	TGCGCCAGCAACAGTCCAGGGGGGAACACTGAAGCTTTCTTT
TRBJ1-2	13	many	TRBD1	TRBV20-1	CSATGQGAYGYTF	TGCAGTGCCACCGGACAGGGGGCATATGGCTACACCTTC
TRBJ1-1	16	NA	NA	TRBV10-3	CAISYSERTGPTEAFF	TGTGCCATCAGTTACTCGGAAAGGACGGGCCCCACTGAAGCTTTCTTT
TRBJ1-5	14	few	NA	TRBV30	CAWNRDSINQPQHF	TGTGCCTGGAACAGGGATAGTATCAATCAGCCCCAGCATTTT
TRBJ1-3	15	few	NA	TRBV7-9	CASRTTATSGNTIYF	TGTGCCAGCAGGACTACGGCGACCTCTGGAAACACCATATATTTT
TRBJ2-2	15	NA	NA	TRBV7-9	CASSVDGWNTGELFF	TGTGCCAGCAGCGTGGACGGGTGGAACACCGGGGAGCTGTTTTTT
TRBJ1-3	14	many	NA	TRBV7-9	CASSLEGIGNTIYF	TGTGCCAGCAGCTTAGAAGGGATTGGAAACACCATATATTTT
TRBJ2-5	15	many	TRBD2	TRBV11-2	CASSLGGTSGETQYF	TGTGCCAGCAGCTTAGGGGGGACTAGCGGGGAGACCCAGTACTTC
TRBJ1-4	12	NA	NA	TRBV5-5	CAGSLDSEKLFF	TGTGCCGGCAGCTTGGATTCTGAAAAACTGTTTTTT
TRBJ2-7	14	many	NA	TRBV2	CASSFERKAYEQYF	TGTGCCAGCAGTTTTGAAAGGAAAGCCTACGAGCAGTACTTC
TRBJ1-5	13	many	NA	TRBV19	CASSQQGGQPQHF	TGTGCCAGTAGTCAACAGGGTGGTCAGCCCCAGCATTTT
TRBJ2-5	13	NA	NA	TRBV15	CATSSGLAETQYF	TGTGCCACCAGCAGTGGGCTAGCTGAGACCCAGTACTTC
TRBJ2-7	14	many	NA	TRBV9	CASSETEGVDEQYF	TGTGCCAGCAGCGAGACAGAGGGTGTGGACGAGCAGTACTTC
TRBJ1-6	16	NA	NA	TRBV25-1	CASSLMGAGTTSPLHF	TGTGCCAGCAGCTTAATGGGGGCAGGAACCACTTCACCCCTCCACTTT
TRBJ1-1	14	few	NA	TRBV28	CASKRTAVYTEAFF	TGTGCCAGCAAAAGGACAGCCGTGTACACTGAAGCTTTCTTT
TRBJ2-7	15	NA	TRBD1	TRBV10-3	CAISDPGTGTYEQYF	TGTGCCATCAGTGATCCCGGGACAGGCACCTACGAGCAGTACTTC
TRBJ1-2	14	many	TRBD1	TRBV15	CATGTGKMNYGYTF	TGTGCCACCGGGACAGGGAAGATGAACTATGGCTACACCTTC
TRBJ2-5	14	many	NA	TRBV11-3	CASSEEGFSETQYF	TGTGCCAGCAGCGAAGAGGGGTTTTCGGAGACCCAGTACTTC
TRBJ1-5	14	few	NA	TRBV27	CASSSITSNQPQHF	TGTGCCAGCAGTTCGATAACAAGCAATCAGCCCCAGCATTTT
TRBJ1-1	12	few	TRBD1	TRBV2	CASSGQGARAFF	TGTGCCAGCAGTGGACAGGGGGCTAGAGCTTTCTTT
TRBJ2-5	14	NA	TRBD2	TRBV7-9	CASSEGLARETQYF	TGTGCCAGCAGCGAAGGACTAGCGAGGGAGACCCAGTACTTC
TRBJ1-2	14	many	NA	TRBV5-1	CASSSEITNYGYTF	TGCGCCAGCAGCTCAGAGATAACTAACTATGGCTACACCTTC
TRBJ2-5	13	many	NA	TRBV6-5	CASSYVAAFSLDF	TGTGCCAGCAGTTATGTAGCGGCGTTCTCGTTGGACTTC
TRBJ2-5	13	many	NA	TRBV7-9	CASRQDPLETQYF	TGTGCCAGCAGACAGGACCCCTTGGAGACCCAGTACTTC
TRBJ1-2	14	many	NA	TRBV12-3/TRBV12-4	CASSLQTRLYGYTF	TGTGCCAGCAGTTTACAAACCAGACTCTATGGCTACACCTTC
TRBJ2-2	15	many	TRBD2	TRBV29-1	CSVDLAGERGGELFF	TGCAGCGTTGATTTAGCGGGAGAAAGGGGCGGGGAGCTGTTTTTT
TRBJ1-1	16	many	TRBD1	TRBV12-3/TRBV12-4	CASSFGRGHGGTEAFF	TGTGCCAGCAGTTTCGGCAGGGGGCACGGAGGCACTGAAGCTTTCTTT
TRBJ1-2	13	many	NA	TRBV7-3	CASSFPDFYGYTF	TGTGCCAGCAGCTTTCCAGATTTCTATGGCTACACCTTC
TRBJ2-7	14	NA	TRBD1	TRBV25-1	CASASRQGLGEQYF	TGTGCCAGCGCCTCCAGACAGGGATTAGGCGAGCAGTACTTC
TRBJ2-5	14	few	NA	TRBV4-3	CASSQDITSPTQYF	TGCGCCAGCAGCCAAGATATTACCTCTCCGACCCAGTACTTC
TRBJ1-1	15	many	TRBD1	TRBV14	CASSPGFGQGASAFF	TGTGCCAGCAGCCCAGGTTTTGGACAGGGGGCATCAGCTTTCTTT
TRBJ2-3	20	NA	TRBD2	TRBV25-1	CASLPGTSTSGPSSTDTQYF	TGTGCCAGCTTACCCGGGACAAGTACTAGCGGGCCGTCCAGCACAGATACGCAGTATTTT
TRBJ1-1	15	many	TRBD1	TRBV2	CASSPFGTGDTEAFF	TGTGCCAGCAGTCCTTTCGGGACAGGGGACACTGAAGCTTTCTTT
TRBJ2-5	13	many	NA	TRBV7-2	CASSPRQQETQYF	TGTGCCAGCAGCCCCAGACAGCAAGAGACCCAGTACTTC
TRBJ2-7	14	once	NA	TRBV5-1	CASSSLIGPYEQYF	TGCGCCAGCAGCTCCCTGATAGGTCCCTACGAGCAGTACTTC
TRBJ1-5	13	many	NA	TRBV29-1	CSVEVGVNQPQHF	TGCAGCGTTGAAGTCGGGGTCAATCAGCCCCAGCATTTT
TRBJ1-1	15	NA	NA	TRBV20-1	CSARFSGVKNTEAFF	TGCAGTGCTAGATTCTCAGGTGTGAAGAACACTGAAGCTTTCTTT